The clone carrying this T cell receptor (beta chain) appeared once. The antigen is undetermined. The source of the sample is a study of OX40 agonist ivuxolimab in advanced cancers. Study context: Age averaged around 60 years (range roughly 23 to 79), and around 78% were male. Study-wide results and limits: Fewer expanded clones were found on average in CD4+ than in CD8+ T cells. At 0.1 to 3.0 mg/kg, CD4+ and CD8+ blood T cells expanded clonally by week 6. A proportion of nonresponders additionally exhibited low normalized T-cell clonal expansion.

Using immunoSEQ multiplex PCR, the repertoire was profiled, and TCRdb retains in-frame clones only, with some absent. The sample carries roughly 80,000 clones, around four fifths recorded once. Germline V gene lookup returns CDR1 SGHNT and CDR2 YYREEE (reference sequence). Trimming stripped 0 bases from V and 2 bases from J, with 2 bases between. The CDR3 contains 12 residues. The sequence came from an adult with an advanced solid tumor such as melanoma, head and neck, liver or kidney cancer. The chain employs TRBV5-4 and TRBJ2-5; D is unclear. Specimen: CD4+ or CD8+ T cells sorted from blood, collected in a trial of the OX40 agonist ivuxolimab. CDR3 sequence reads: CASSLDQETQYF. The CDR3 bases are TGTGCCAGCAGCTTGGATCAAGAGACCCAGTACTTC.